Presented here are 15 T cell receptor beta chains from one specimen sequenced in a study of cytomegalovirus exposure and HLA in healthy donors. In the PCR, 60 Vbeta and 13 Jbeta primers were used. Profiling relied on immunoSEQ multiplex PCR, and the TCRdb table lists in-frame clones only, not all of them. The repertoire has about 170,000 clones, 70% to 90% of them found once; the top ten carry less than 2%. Sequences were obtained from PBMCs. The receptor source for this set is a woman aged 18-29 years in good health and CMV-seronegative.

Worth noting for this clone: The junction departs from germline at one end; a sequencing error may be responsible. The chain couples TRBV19 to TRBJ1-1; 10 bases match TRBD1. Germline-derived CDR1 and CDR2 are LNHDA and SQIVND (reference sequence). The CDR3 consists of 14 residues. The CDR3 DNA follows: TGTGCCAGTAGTGACCCCGGGACAGGGGCTCGGGCGGCCTTT. Protein: CASSDPGTGARAAF.

The V and J genes are TRBV19 and TRBJ1-5; possible D gene TRBD1, 5 bases. This CDR3 contains 15 residues. The V end lost 3 bases, the J end lost 0 bases, and 9 bases lay between the germline ends. Germline values: CDR1 LNHDA, CDR2 SQIVND (reference sequence). The CDR3 nucleotides are TGTGCCAGTAGTATTACAGGCAGTAGCAATCAGCCCCAGCATTTT. Amino acids: CASSITGSSNQPQHF.

The chain employs TRBV27 and TRBJ1-5; 8 positions match TRBD1. V lost 3 bases, J lost 0 bases, and 10 bases stayed unmatched. In germline, CDR1 is MNHEY, CDR2 SMNVEV (reference sequence). CDR3 length: 18 amino acids. The CDR3 nucleotides are TGTGCCAGCAGTTTTTATGGCGGGACAGGCCTTAGCAATCAGCCCCAGCATTTT. This gives the protein CASSFYGGTGLSNQPQHF.

This clone was counted between two and nine times. The chain combines TRBV6-1 with TRBJ1-5, with D perhaps TRBD1 (6 bases). Trimming stripped 3 bases from V and 4 bases from J, with 10 bases between. The germline V gene encodes CDR1 MNHNS and CDR2 SASEGT. The CDR3 loop spans 14 amino acids. CDR3 nucleotides: TGTGCCAGCAGTGATATACAGGGTAATCAGCCCCAGCATTTT. It codes for CASSDIQGNQPQHF.

The gene calls are TRBV5-5 and TRBJ1-5; D unclear. V was trimmed by 0 bases and J by 2 bases, leaving 6 bases between them. Germline V gives CDR1 SGHKS, CDR2 YYEKEE (reference sequence). The CDR3 runs to 14 residues. The CDR3 nucleotides are TGTGCCAGCAGCTTGGACGGGGGCAATCAGCCCCAGCATTTT. Its translation: CASSLDGGNQPQHF.

The genes are TRBV28 and TRBJ2-1, with 13 bases identical to TRBD2. From germline, CDR1 is MDHEN and CDR2 SYDVKM. The CDR3 contains 15 residues. With V trimmed by 7 bases and J by 7 bases, 7 bases remained unmatched. CDR3 in DNA: TGTGCCAGCACCAAGACTAGCGGGAGGTTTAATGAGCAGTTCTTC. Translating gives CASTKTSGRFNEQFF.

This clone was found a few times. This chain joins TRBV7-9 and TRBJ2-1; D gene uncertain. Germline values: CDR1 SEHNR, CDR2 FQNEAQ (reference sequence). V lost 1 base and J 9 bases, leaving 10 bases between the germline ends. This CDR3 comprises 13 residues. CDR3 loop: CASSLDSLGEQFF. The CDR3 DNA follows: TGTGCCAGCAGCTTAGACAGTTTGGGTGAGCAGTTCTTC.

The J gene is TRBJ1-3, the V gene TRBV9; D is uncertain. Trimming removed 2 bases from V and 0 bases from J, with 6 bases in between. This CDR3 comprises 14 residues. Germline CDR1 reads SGDLS; CDR2 reads YYNGEE. This chain's CDR3 is CASSVTSSGNTIYF. DNA for the CDR3: TGTGCCAGCAGCGTTACAAGCTCTGGAAACACCATATATTTT.

This CDR3 reads CSVRTGTGASDTQYF. The CDR3 nucleotides are TGCAGCGTTAGGACCGGGACAGGGGCCTCAGATACGCAGTATTTT. V and J are TRBV29-1 and TRBJ2-3; 10 bases map to TRBD1. The J segment lost 4 bases and the V segment lost 5 bases, leaving 9 bases of the junction unmatched. There are 15 residues in the CDR3. Germline CDR1 is SQVTM and CDR2 is ANQGSEA.

V and J are TRBV28 and TRBJ2-5, with 7 bases that match TRBD1. J lost 2 bases, V lost 5 bases, and 11 bases had no gene match. The CDR3 consists of 16 residues. Germline CDR1 is MDHEN and CDR2 is SYDVKM. The CDR3 region has the DNA TGTGCCAGCAGTGCTCCTTGGACAGGAGATCAAGAGACCCAGTACTTC. It is translated as CASSAPWTGDQETQYF.

The chain links TRBV6-4 to TRBJ1-1, with TRBD1 as a possible D gene (6 bases). The CDR3 extends over 13 amino acids. Germline V gene sequence: CDR1 MRHNA, CDR2 SNTAGT. V lost 3 bases and J lost 1, with 6 bases in between. The CDR3 reads CASSETGNTEAFF. The DNA of the CDR3 is TGTGCCAGCAGTGAGACAGGGAACACTGAAGCTTTCTTT.

This clone has just one count. Its ends do not fully match the called genes, so a read error is possible. The chain is built from TRBV6-5 and TRBJ2-3; 7 positions match TRBD2. This CDR3 region has 15 residues. CDR1 is MNHEY, CDR2 SVGAGI, per germline. The CDR3 bases are TGTGCCAGCAGCCTCGTCGGCGGGAGCACGGATACGCAGTATTTT. Protein product: CASSLVGGSTDTQYF.

J is TRBJ1-1 and V is TRBV2; 11 bases fit TRBD1. The CDR3 runs to 14 residues. Germline V gene sequence: CDR1 SNHLY, CDR2 FYNNEI. The junction had 3 bases not matched to a gene; V was cut back by 5 bases and J by 4 bases. CDR3 sequence: CASSRDRGTTEAFF. The DNA of the CDR3 is TGTGCCAGCAGTCGGGACAGGGGGACCACTGAAGCTTTCTTT.

The chain couples TRBV10-3 to TRBJ1-3, with D uncertain. CDR1 ENHRY and CDR2 SYGVKD come from the germline V gene. V lost 4 bases to trimming and J lost 0 bases, with 7 bases between them. The CDR3 length is 14 residues. The CDR3 bases are TGTGCCATCAGTGGGCGGGACTCTGGAAACACCATATATTTT. It is translated as CAISGRDSGNTIYF.

The V gene is TRBV27, the J gene TRBJ1-6; maybe TRBD1 (6 bases). The CDR3 has 17 residues. Germline CDR1 and CDR2: MNHEY and SMNVEV (reference sequence). V lost 0 bases and J 10 bases, leaving 19 bases between the germline ends. CDR3 coding DNA: TGTGCCAGCAGTTTATCGGGGGCCTTAGCCTACGTATCACCCCTCCACTTT. This encodes CASSLSGALAYVSPLHF.